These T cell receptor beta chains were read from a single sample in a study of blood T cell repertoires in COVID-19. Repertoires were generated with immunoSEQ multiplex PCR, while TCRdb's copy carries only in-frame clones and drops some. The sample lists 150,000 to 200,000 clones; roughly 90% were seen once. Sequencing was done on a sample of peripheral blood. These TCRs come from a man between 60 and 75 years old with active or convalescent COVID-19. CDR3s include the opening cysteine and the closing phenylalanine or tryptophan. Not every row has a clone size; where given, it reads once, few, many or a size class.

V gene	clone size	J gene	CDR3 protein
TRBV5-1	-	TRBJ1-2	CASSLTGGRYGYTF
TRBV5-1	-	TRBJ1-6	CASSLGRTDPSPLHF
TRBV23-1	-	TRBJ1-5	CASSQPDRDSNQPQHF
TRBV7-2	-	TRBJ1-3	CASSLVQGSGNTIYF
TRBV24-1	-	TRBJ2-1	CATSGGRESEDEQFF
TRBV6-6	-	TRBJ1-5	CASSRDRVGSNQPQHF
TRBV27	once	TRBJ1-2	CASRAAAGGGYTF
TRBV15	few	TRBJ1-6	CATSRADRGNSPLHF
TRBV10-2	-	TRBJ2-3	CASSVLSGTSGGATDTQYF
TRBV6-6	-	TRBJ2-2	CASSYRTGNTGELFF
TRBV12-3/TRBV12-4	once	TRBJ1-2	CASSNRDGLAHF
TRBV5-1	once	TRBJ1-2	CASSSTGGRFGYTF
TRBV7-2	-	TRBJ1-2	CASSLEGINYGYTF
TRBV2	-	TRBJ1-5	CASRGTGNNQPQHF
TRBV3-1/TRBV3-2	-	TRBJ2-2	CASSQDLARVTGELFF
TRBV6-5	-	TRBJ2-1	CASSYHLAGYNEQFF
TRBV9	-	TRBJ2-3	CASSAWTGIPDTQYF
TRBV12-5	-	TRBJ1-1	CASGPGTGGTDTEAFF
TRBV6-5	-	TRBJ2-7	CASSSKQRGSSYEQYF
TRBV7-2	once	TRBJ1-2	CASSSRQGALGYTF
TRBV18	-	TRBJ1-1	CASSPLQMNTEAFF
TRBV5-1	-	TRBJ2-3	CASSPMKGAYDTQYF
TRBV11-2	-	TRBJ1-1	CASSLRRQGNTEAFF
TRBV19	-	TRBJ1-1	CASSILGGSSVEAFF
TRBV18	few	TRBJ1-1	CASSPGADMNTEAFF
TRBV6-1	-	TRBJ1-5	CASSERTNSNQPQHF
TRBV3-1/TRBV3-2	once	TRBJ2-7	CASSLLSYEQYF
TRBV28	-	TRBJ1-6	CAIPGQGNSPLHF
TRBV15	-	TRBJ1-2	CATSRERGISNYGYTF
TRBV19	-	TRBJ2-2	CASTRGGLGTGELFF
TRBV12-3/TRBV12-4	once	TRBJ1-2	CASSRQPNYGYTF
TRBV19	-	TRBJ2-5	CASSPQGPEAQYF
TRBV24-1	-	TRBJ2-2	CATSDSKTSRQRVGELFF
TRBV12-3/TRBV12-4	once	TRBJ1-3	CASSTRNTIYF
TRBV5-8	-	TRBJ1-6	CASSGQGAHNSPLHF
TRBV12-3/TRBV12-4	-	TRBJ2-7	CASSTGTGGEQYF
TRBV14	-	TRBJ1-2	CASSQDRVAGYTF
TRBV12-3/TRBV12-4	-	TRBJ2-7	CASSPPEEYF
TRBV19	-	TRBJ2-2	CASSPPGQGYTGELFF
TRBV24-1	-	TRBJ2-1	CATSDPTSNEQFF
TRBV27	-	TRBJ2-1	CASSLFWTSTSSYNEQFF
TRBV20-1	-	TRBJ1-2	CSASSLTGGLNYGYTF
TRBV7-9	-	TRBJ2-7	CASSLATGVAYEQYF
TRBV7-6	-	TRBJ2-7	CASSLAYSGGEQYF
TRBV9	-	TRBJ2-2	CASRGLAGSNTGELFF